One and the same sample provided the 29 T cell receptor beta chains below, sequenced in a study of vaccination and CD4 T cells after COVID-19 (dated by TCRdb to the early 2020s). Per the publication, the treatment or condition label means: approximately nine-day PBMC culture with coronavirus spike peptide pools or control peptides (ViraFEST assay). Their target antigens are unknown. The library came from PCR. The instrument was an Illumina iSeq 100. TCR sequencing of DNA from cultured CD4+ T cells used the Oncomine TCR Beta short-read assay at the Johns Hopkins FTIC core. The raw public reads went through TCRdb reprocessing: fastp at Q25, MiXCR clone calling, in-frame beta chains kept. When rows share a CDR3 protein, they turn into one entry using the most common DNA and genes. This sample holds 13,000 to 15,000 distinct CDR3 sequences; approximately 30% were observed only once. Together, the top ten hold around 9.6% of the sample.

This material consisted of CD4+ T cells from blood, cultured in vitro, taken after SARS-CoV-2 vaccination. These receptors were obtained from a human donor who had recovered from COVID-19.

The chain couples TRBV15 to TRBJ1-5, with 7 bases matching TRBD1. Germline V gene sequence: CDR1 LNHNV, CDR2 YYDKDF (reference sequence). The junction had 4 bases not matched to a gene; V was cut back by 3 bases and J by 2 bases. This CDR3 is 15 amino acids long. CDR3 region: CATSRPTGGNQPQHF. The CDR3 nucleotides are TGTGCCACCAGCAGGCCTACAGGGGGCAATCAGCCCCAGCATTTT.

The chain uses TRBV5-1 and TRBJ1-6, with TRBD1 identical over 12 bases. The CDR3 contains 15 residues. In germline, CDR1 is SGHRS, CDR2 YFSETQ. The trim removed 5 bases at V and 10 bases at J, leaving 7 bases unmatched. CDR3 bases: TGCGCCAGCAGACCCGGGACAGGGGGCGGGTCACCCCTCCACTTT. Translating it yields CASRPGTGGGSPLHF.

The chain recombines TRBV6-2 or TRBV6-3 with TRBJ2-3, with TRBD1 matching 9 bases. This CDR3 spans 16 amino acids. The germline CDR1 and CDR2 sequences are MNHEY and SVGEGT. Trimming took 6 bases from V and 0 from J; bases not matched to a gene: 7. The CDR3 loop reads CASSSGTGISTDTQYF. Written as DNA, the CDR3 is TGTGCCAGCAGCTCCGGGACAGGGATAAGCACAGATACGCAGTATTTT.

The rearrangement links TRBV7-2 to TRBJ1-1; D gene uncertain. Germline V CDR1 and CDR2: SGHTA, FQGNSA. The CDR3 has 13 residues. V gave up 4 bases and J gave up 6 bases, with 12 bases separating them. The DNA of the CDR3 is TGTGCCAGCAGCTCCGGACCCGCCGCTGAAGCTTTCTTT. Translated: CASSSGPAAEAFF.

This clonotype was counted only a few times. This chain connects TRBV29-1 to TRBJ1-2, with D possibly TRBD1 on 5 matching bases. Germline CDR1 SQVTM, CDR2 ANQGSEA. This CDR3 region has 12 residues. V gave up 6 bases and J gave up 3 bases, with 11 bases separating them. The CDR3 is CSVAGTYYGYTF. As DNA, the CDR3 is TGCAGCGTGGCGGGGACGTACTATGGCTACACCTTC.

In this sample, this clonotype turned up a few times. The chain is built from TRBV11-3 and TRBJ2-1; TRBD2 matches 12 bases. Trimming removed 4 bases from V and 7 bases from J; junction bases left unmatched: 8. CDR3 length: 16 amino acids. Germline CDR1 and CDR2: SGHNT and YENEEA. The CDR3 here is CASSSPGLAGWNEQFF. The CDR3, as DNA: TGTGCCAGCAGCTCCCCCGGACTAGCGGGATGGAATGAGCAGTTCTTC.

This clonotype was observed a few times. This rearrangement joins TRBV19 to TRBJ2-7; 8 positions match TRBD1. Germline-derived CDR1 and CDR2 are LNHDA and SQIVND (reference sequence). V lost 6 bases to trimming and J lost 2 bases; unmatched junction nucleotides: 3. The CDR3 spans 13 residues. The CDR3 DNA follows: TGTGCCAGTAGCACACAGGGGGCCTACGAGCAGTACTTC. Translated: CASSTQGAYEQYF.

The chain carries TRBV4-1 and TRBJ1-4; 12 bases are shared with TRBD1. The CDR3 extends over 15 amino acids. Trimming removed 1 base from V and 15 bases from J; junction bases left unmatched: 9. Germline lookup yields CDR1 MGHRA and CDR2 YSYEKL. This chain's CDR3 is CASSQVRDRGPRVFF. The CDR3 DNA reads as TGCGCCAGCAGCCAAGTCCGGGACAGGGGGCCACGGGTGTTTTTT.

The rearrangement uses TRBV29-1 and TRBJ2-1; 11 bases are shared with TRBD2. The CDR3 loop spans 13 amino acids. Germline V gene sequence: CDR1 SQVTM, CDR2 ANQGSEA. V lost 7 bases, J lost 2 bases, and 1 base stayed unmatched. The DNA of the CDR3 is TGCAGCGAGGGACTAGCGGCCTACAATGAGCAGTTCTTC. This sequence encodes CSEGLAAYNEQFF.

V and J are TRBV30 and TRBJ1-5; D perhaps matches TRBD1 (5 bases). This CDR3 has 13 amino acids. The V gene's germline CDR1 is GTSNPN and CDR2 SVGIG (reference sequence). V lost 4 bases and J 2 bases, leaving 9 bases between the germline ends. The CDR3 loop is CAWNVRGNQPQHF. The CDR3 coding sequence is TGTGCCTGGAACGTCAGGGGCAATCAGCCCCAGCATTTT.

The V gene is TRBV20-1, the J gene TRBJ2-1; TRBD2 agrees at 11 bases. The V gene's germline CDR1 is DFQATT and CDR2 SNEGSKA (reference sequence). With 1 base clipped from V and 5 bases from J, the junction kept 7 bases outside the gene matches. This CDR3 region has 16 residues. CDR3 bases: TGCAGTGCTAGAGTTCGTAGCGGGAGGGGGGACAATGAGCAGTTCTTC. This sequence encodes CSARVRSGRGDNEQFF.

This clonotype is categorized as medium-sized. The rearrangement joins TRBV6-2 or TRBV6-3 to TRBJ1-2; D not resolved. CDR3 length: 15 amino acids. Between the trimmed V and J ends, which lost 4 bases and 4 bases, there was a span of 16 bases. Germline CDR1 MNHEY, CDR2 SVGEGT. CDR3 in amino acids: CASSSQRSGPYGYTF. The CDR3 region has the DNA TGTGCCAGCAGTTCCCAACGTTCCGGCCCCTATGGCTACACCTTC.

The chain carries TRBV29-1 and TRBJ2-3, with TRBD2 matching over 11 bases. CDR1 SQVTM and CDR2 ANQGSEA come from the germline V gene. The CDR3 loop spans 14 amino acids. The V and J ends lost 8 bases and 2 bases, in that order; junction bases with no gene match: 6. The CDR3 DNA sequence: TGCAGCCCCCTGGGACTAGCGGACACAGATACGCAGTATTTT. Amino acid sequence: CSPLGLADTDTQYF.

V gene TRBV7-8 combines with J gene TRBJ2-7; D may be TRBD2 (5 bases). Germline V gene lookup returns CDR1 SGHVS and CDR2 FQNEAQ. This CDR3 comprises 15 residues. Trimming cost V 1 base and J 7 bases, with 17 bases left between them. The CDR3 region has the DNA TGTGCCAGCAGCTTAGAGCTGGGCCTAGCATGGGAGCAGTACTTC. Encoded protein: CASSLELGLAWEQYF.

In this sample, this clonotype turned up a few times. J is TRBJ2-1 and V is TRBV19, with D unresolved. The germline CDR1 and CDR2 sequences are LNHDA and SQIVND (reference sequence). This CDR3 is built from 13 residues. Between the trimmed V and J ends, which lost 3 bases and 6 bases, there was a span of 9 bases. CDR3 DNA sequence: TGTGCCAGTAGTATTCTTCCGGGCAATGAGCAGTTCTTC. Its protein product is CASSILPGNEQFF.

The gene calls are TRBV6-2 or TRBV6-3 and TRBJ1-5; D gene uncertain. V was trimmed by 6 bases and J by 1 base, leaving 16 bases between them. Germline V gives CDR1 MNHEY, CDR2 SVGEGT. The CDR3 sequence is 16 residues long. The CDR3 is CASSDERGISNQPQHF. The DNA of the CDR3 is TGTGCCAGCAGCGACGAACGAGGGATCAGCAATCAGCCCCAGCATTTT.

This chain joins TRBV20-1 and TRBJ1-4; the D is unclear. The V gene's germline CDR1 is DFQATT and CDR2 SNEGSKA (reference sequence). V was shortened by 5 bases and J by 7 bases, with 14 bases between the two germline ends. The CDR3 totals 13 residues. The CDR3: CSAAPLGSEKLFF. The CDR3 bases are TGCAGTGCTGCTCCGCTGGGGAGTGAAAAACTGTTTTTT.

In this sample, this clonotype turned up a few times. This chain joins TRBV11-3 and TRBJ2-1, with TRBD2 matching 11 bases. Germline CDR1 SGHNT, CDR2 YENEEA. CDR3 length: 15 residues. Germline trimming cut 5 bases from V and 2 bases from J; bases unmatched to any gene: 2. The CDR3 spells CASSPGLAAYNEQFF. As DNA, the CDR3 is TGTGCCAGCAGCCCGGGACTAGCGGCCTACAATGAGCAGTTCTTC. The full variable domain, rest sourced from reference TRBV11-3 and TRBJ2-1, is EAGVVQSPRYKIIEKKQPVAFWCNPISGHNTLYWYLQNLGQGPELLIRYENEEAVDDSQLPKDRFSAERLKGVDSTLKIQPAELGDSAVYLCASSPGLAAYNEQFFGPGTRLTVL.

The chain has TRBV7-9 and TRBJ1-5, with D unclear. The CDR3 extends over 16 amino acids. CDR1 SEHNR and CDR2 FQNEAQ come from the germline V gene (reference sequence). Trimming removed 3 bases from V and 4 bases from J, with 16 bases in between. DNA of the CDR3: TGTGCCAGCAGCTTTTCCACACGGGATAGGAATCAGCCCCAGCATTTT. Translation: CASSFSTRDRNQPQHF.

This rearrangement joins TRBV4-1 to TRBJ2-2, with 7 bases identical to TRBD2. CDR1 is MGHRA and CDR2 is YSYEKL in the germline V gene. The V gene end was trimmed by 4 bases and the J gene end by 4 bases; junction bases not matched to a gene: 15. The CDR3 loop spans 18 amino acids. Written as DNA, the CDR3 is TGCGCCAGCAGCCTGGGAATGGATGCGGGAGTAGGCACCGGGGAGCTGTTTTTT. It translates to CASSLGMDAGVGTGELFF.

As for this clonotype: Just one base apart from a much larger clone, this may be a read error. The chain uses TRBV29-1 and TRBJ2-7, with D maybe TRBD2 (5 bases). The CDR3 consists of 15 residues. Between the trimmed V and J ends, which lost 7 bases and 3 bases, there was a span of 22 bases. Germline V CDR1 and CDR2: SQVTM, ANQGSEA. The CDR3 loop reads CSGLQRLVGSYEQYF. DNA for the CDR3: TGCAGCGGGTTGCAGCGTTTGGTAGGGAGCTACGAGCAGTACTTC.

The chain joins TRBV12-3 or TRBV12-4 to TRBJ2-6; TRBD1 is a possible D gene (6 bases). Trimming took 5 bases from V and 2 from J, leaving 10 bases between them. CDR3 length: 15 residues. CDR3 residues: CASSTRQAGANVLTF. Here the CDR3 DNA reads TGTGCCAGCAGTACTCGACAGGCTGGGGCCAACGTCCTGACTTTC.

This clonotype was counted a few times. The chain joins TRBV12-3 or TRBV12-4 to TRBJ1-2; TRBD1 matches 8 bases. The CDR3 is 14 residues long. V shed 6 bases and J 3 bases; nucleotides not matched to a gene: 6. CDR3 in DNA: TGTGCCAGCAGCTCAGGGGGCCTGGACTATGGCTACACCTTC. The encoded protein is CASSSGGLDYGYTF.

This clonotype was counted a few times. The chain has TRBV29-1 and TRBJ1-1; D gene ambiguous. The ends were cut back, 6 bases at V and 4 bases at J, with 12 bases in the middle. CDR3 length: 12 amino acids. Looked up from germline, CDR1 is SQVTM and CDR2 is ANQGSEA. The CDR3 DNA follows: TGCAGCGTCCAGTCCCGGCCCACTGAAGCTTTCTTT. Amino acids: CSVQSRPTEAFF.

CDR3 in amino acids: CSVLIEGRSNQPQHF. DNA for the CDR3: TGCAGCGTCCTAATTGAGGGACGGAGCAATCAGCCCCAGCATTTT. The V and J genes are TRBV29-1 and TRBJ1-5, with D tentatively TRBD1 (5 bases). CDR1 SQVTM and CDR2 ANQGSEA come from the germline V gene. The CDR3 spans 15 residues. Trimming took 6 bases from V and 1 from J, leaving 16 bases between them.

This sequence joins TRBV28 and TRBJ1-6, with D possibly matching TRBD1 (6 bases). Trimming shortened V by 6 bases and J by 6 bases, and 21 bases separated the two germline ends. The CDR3 extends over 17 amino acids. Germline loops: CDR1 MDHEN, CDR2 SYDVKM. CDR3 residues: CASRGHRVVGSNSPLHF. CDR3 coding DNA: TGTGCCAGCAGGGGACACAGGGTTGTGGGGAGTAATTCACCCCTCCACTTT.

CDR3 bases: TGCGCCAGCAGCACCGGGACTAGCGGCTACTCCTACAATGAGCAGTTCTTC. Translating gives CASSTGTSGYSYNEQFF. This chain joins TRBV5-1 and TRBJ2-1; TRBD2 matches 11 bases. The CDR3 sequence is 17 residues long. Germline V lookup: CDR1 SGHRS, CDR2 YFSETQ. Losses at the gene ends were 4 bases for V and 0 bases for J; bases not matched to a gene: 6.

This clonotype came up a few times. The rearrangement links TRBV20-1 to TRBJ1-2; a possible D gene is TRBD1 (5 bases). The CDR3 spans 15 residues. Trimming pared 3 bases from V and 0 bases from J, leaving 14 bases between. Germline assignment: CDR1 DFQATT and CDR2 SNEGSKA (reference sequence). The CDR3 nucleotides are TGCAGTGCTAGTAGGCGGCAGGGTCCTAACTATGGCTACACCTTC. It encodes CSASRRQGPNYGYTF.

V usage is TRBV20-1 and J usage is TRBJ2-7, with 7 bases aligning to TRBD2. The V gene end was trimmed by 5 bases and the J gene end by 3 bases; junction bases not matched to a gene: 10. CDR1 and CDR2 from the germline V gene are DFQATT and SNEGSKA (reference sequence). This CDR3 has 14 amino acids. CDR3 protein: CSAGISGNIYEQYF. DNA of the CDR3: TGCAGTGCTGGGATAAGCGGGAATATCTACGAGCAGTACTTC.